A single sample gave rise to the 19 T cell receptor beta chains below, sequenced in a study of T cell repertoires in aging, cancer and after chemotherapy. A mixed TRB-A/B primer pool amplified rearranged TRB by multiplex touch-down PCR. TCRdb reprocessed the multiplex PCR reads via MiXCR and lists one record per CDR3 protein. The table includes more than 10,000 distinct CDR3 sequences, around 21% detected once. Peripheral blood genomic DNA, not sorted cells or RNA, was the template. Specimen: blood. The receptor source for this set is a human donor in good health.

This clonotype is medium-sized in the sample. This sequence joins TRBV20-1 and TRBJ2-7; D may correspond to TRBD1 or TRBD2 (5 bases each). Germline lookup yields CDR1 DFQATT and CDR2 SNEGSKA (reference sequence). Trimming pared 5 bases from V and 4 bases from J, leaving 18 bases between. The CDR3 covers 14 residues. Here the CDR3 DNA reads TGCAGTGCTGCCGGGGAAGGGGCGGCGTACGAGCAGTACTTC. This encodes CSAAGEGAAYEQYF.

This clonotype was counted a few times. The rearrangement uses TRBV6-5 and TRBJ1-5; possibly TRBD1 for D (5 bases). Germline V gene lookup returns CDR1 MNHEY and CDR2 SVGAGI. The CDR3 runs to 13 residues. V lost 8 bases and J lost 2, with 10 bases in between. Here the CDR3 reads CASGGFGNQPQHF. Here the CDR3 DNA reads TGTGCCAGCGGGGGGTTTGGCAATCAGCCCCAGCATTTT.

The chain employs TRBV5-1 and TRBJ2-5, with D possibly matching TRBD2 (5 bases). This CDR3 region has 11 residues. V lost 4 bases and J 10 bases, leaving 11 bases between the germline ends. Per germline, CDR1 SGHRS and CDR2 YFSETQ. The CDR3 is CASSAASGQYF. The CDR3 DNA is TGCGCCAGCAGCGCTGCGAGCGGCCAGTACTTC.

This clonotype was seen at least ten times. The chain has TRBV20-1 and TRBJ1-2; no clear D gene. Trimming pared 2 bases from V and 4 bases from J, leaving 8 bases between. This CDR3 comprises 12 residues. The V gene's germline CDR1 is DFQATT and CDR2 SNEGSKA (reference sequence). The CDR3 loop is CSARSGSYGYTF. The DNA for the CDR3 is TGCAGTGCTAGATCAGGTTCCTATGGCTACACCTTC.

This clonotype was recorded at least ten times. The chain links TRBV27 to TRBJ2-1, with TRBD2 identical over 7 bases. This CDR3 spans 15 amino acids. Losses at the gene ends were 3 bases for V and 15 bases for J; bases not matched to a gene: 17. In germline, CDR1 is MNHEY, CDR2 SMNVEV (reference sequence). As DNA, the CDR3 is TGTGCCAGCAGTTTTAGTCATACGTCGGGGGGAAAATGGTTCTTC. Translated, it gives CASSFSHTSGGKWFF.

In this sample, this clonotype turned up many times. V gene TRBV18 combines with J gene TRBJ1-6; D remains unclear. The CDR3 covers 17 residues. Germline CDR1 is KGHSH and CDR2 is LQKENI. Trimming pared 2 bases from V and 0 bases from J, leaving 11 bases between. The CDR3 bases are TGTGCCAGCTCACCATCCGGGGAGGGCTCCTATAATTCACCCCTCCACTTT. This translates into CASSPSGEGSYNSPLHF.

This clonotype was counted between two and nine times. The chain couples TRBV11-2 to TRBJ1-1; 9 bases are a match to TRBD1. Per the germline V gene, CDR1 is SGHAT and CDR2 is FQNNGV. CDR3 length: 17 residues. The junction had 7 bases not matched to a gene; V was cut back by 2 bases and J by 0 bases. DNA for the CDR3: TGTGCCAGCAGCTTAATTAGGACAGGGGTTATGAACACTGAAGCTTTCTTT. Protein: CASSLIRTGVMNTEAFF.

About this clonotype itself: This could be a read error, since a much larger clone is one nucleotide away. The V and J genes are TRBV6-5 and TRBJ1-6; D call uncertain. The V end was cut by 7 bases, the J end by 6 bases, with 13 bases between. There are 14 residues in the CDR3. Germline V gene lookup returns CDR1 MNHEY and CDR2 SVGAGI. The CDR3 spells CASMTSPLNSPLHF. CDR3 in DNA: TGTGCCAGCATGACGTCCCCACTTAATTCACCCCTCCACTTT.

This clonotype was detected a few times. The gene calls are TRBV6-2 or TRBV6-3 and TRBJ2-2, with D unclear. V was shortened by 7 bases and J by 0 bases, with 9 bases between the two germline ends. The CDR3 runs 14 residues. CDR1 is MNHEY and CDR2 is SVGEGT in the germline V gene. Written as DNA, the CDR3 is TGTGCCAGCATCAGGTCAACGAACACCGGGGAGCTGTTTTTT. Protein product: CASIRSTNTGELFF.

By its share, this clonotype is medium-sized (0.01 to 0.1%). The chain has TRBV18 and TRBJ1-1, with D unresolved. Germline CDR1 is KGHSH and CDR2 is LQKENI. Trimming pared 5 bases from V and 7 bases from J, leaving 14 bases between. The CDR3 loop spans 13 amino acids. Here the CDR3 reads CASSSDRAGEAFF. Here the CDR3 DNA reads TGTGCCAGCTCATCGGACCGCGCAGGTGAAGCTTTCTTT.

Only one count was recorded for this clonotype. This chain links TRBV2 with TRBJ2-1; 7 bases are shared with TRBD2. The junction had 3 bases not matched to a gene; V was cut back by 4 bases and J by 3 bases. Germline V gene sequence: CDR1 SNHLY, CDR2 FYNNEI. There are 14 residues in the CDR3. CDR3 nucleotides: TGTGCCAGCAGTGTTCGGGACTACTACAATGAGCAGTTCTTC. Protein: CASSVRDYYNEQFF.

This clonotype occurred a few times. CDR3 amino acids: CASSQGTSHTGELFF. The CDR3 DNA reads TGCGCCAGCAGCCAAGGGACTAGTCACACCGGGGAGCTGTTTTTT. The chain carries TRBV4-3 and TRBJ2-2, with 7 bases that match TRBD2. CDR3 length equals 15 residues. From germline, CDR1 is LGHNA and CDR2 YSLEER. With 1 base clipped from V and 3 bases from J, the junction kept 2 bases outside the gene matches.

A word on this clonotype: A much larger clone is a single base away; this may be a read error. The chain carries TRBV19 and TRBJ1-2; no definite D call. CDR1 LNHDA and CDR2 SQIVND come from the germline V gene (reference sequence). The CDR3 loop spans 14 amino acids. CDR3 nucleotides: TGTGCCAGTAGTCCTTTATCAAGAAACTATGGCAACACCTTC. Protein: CASSPLSRNYGNTF.

This sequence joins TRBV12-5 and TRBJ2-2; the D gene could be TRBD1 or TRBD2 (5 bases each). V lost 5 bases and J 6 bases, leaving 19 bases between the germline ends. This CDR3 has 16 amino acids. Germline V gives CDR1 LGHNT, CDR2 FRNRAP. DNA of the CDR3: TGTGCTAGTGGTCCCCGGGACGCCTTAGGCGCCGGGGAGCTGTTTTTT. Translating it yields CASGPRDALGAGELFF.

This clonotype occurred a few times. The gene calls are TRBV27 and TRBJ1-1, with D hard to call. The V end lost 5 bases, the J end lost 10 bases, and 23 bases lay between the germline ends. The germline V gene encodes CDR1 MNHEY and CDR2 SMNVEV (reference sequence). This CDR3 is 15 amino acids long. The DNA for the CDR3 is TGTGCCAGCAGTGTAGGGCCTGGGCTCCTAAATAGAGCTTTCTTT. This gives the protein CASSVGPGLLNRAFF.

The V gene is TRBV2, the J gene TRBJ2-2, with D unclear. The CDR3 runs to 12 residues. Trimming shortened V by 3 bases and J by 6 bases, and 5 bases separated the two germline ends. CDR1 SNHLY and CDR2 FYNNEI come from the germline V gene. CDR3 DNA: TGTGCCAGCAGTGATGGGGCCGGGGAGCTGTTTTTT. Translation: CASSDGAGELFF.

The chain carries TRBV11-2 and TRBJ2-2; possibly TRBD2 for D (7 bases). This CDR3 spans 18 amino acids. V shed 6 bases and J shed 0 bases, with 20 bases lying between them. Germline CDR1 and CDR2: SGHAT and FQNNGV. CDR3 bases: TGTGCCAGCAGTCAAAGGGGGGGCCGTCCTCCGAACACCGGGGAGCTGTTTTTT. Translating gives CASSQRGGRPPNTGELFF.

The CDR3 region is CASRVGTPGRGYGYTF. In nucleotides, the CDR3 is TGCGCCAGCAGGGTTGGGACACCTGGCAGGGGGTATGGCTACACCTTC. The chain carries TRBV5-1 and TRBJ1-2, with TRBD1 matching 7 bases. V dropped 5 bases and J dropped 5; count of bases not matched to a gene: 15. Germline CDR1 and CDR2: SGHRS and YFSETQ. The CDR3 runs 16 residues.

This chain links TRBV12-5 with TRBJ1-1, with TRBD1 matching 8 bases. J lost 6 bases, V lost 6 bases, and 6 bases had no gene match. Germline V gene data show CDR1 as LGHNT and CDR2 as FRNRAP. The CDR3 loop spans 13 amino acids. CDR3 loop: CASGPDRVSEAFF. For the CDR3, the DNA is TGTGCTAGTGGGCCGGACAGGGTGTCTGAAGCTTTCTTT.